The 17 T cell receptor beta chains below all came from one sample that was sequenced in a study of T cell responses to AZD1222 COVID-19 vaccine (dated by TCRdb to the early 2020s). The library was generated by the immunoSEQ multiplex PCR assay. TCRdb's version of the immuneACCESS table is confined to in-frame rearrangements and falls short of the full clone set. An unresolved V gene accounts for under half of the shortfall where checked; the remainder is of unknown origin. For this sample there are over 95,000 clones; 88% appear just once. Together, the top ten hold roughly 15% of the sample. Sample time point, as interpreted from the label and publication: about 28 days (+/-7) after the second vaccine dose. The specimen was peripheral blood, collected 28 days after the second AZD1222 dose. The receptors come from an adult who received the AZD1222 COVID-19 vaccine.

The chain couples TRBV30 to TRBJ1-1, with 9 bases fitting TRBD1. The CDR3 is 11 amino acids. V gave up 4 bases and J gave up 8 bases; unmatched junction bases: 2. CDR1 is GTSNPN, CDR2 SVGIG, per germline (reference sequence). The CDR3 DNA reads TGTGCCTGGAACGACAGGGGGGAAGCTTTCTTT. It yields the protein CAWNDRGEAFF.

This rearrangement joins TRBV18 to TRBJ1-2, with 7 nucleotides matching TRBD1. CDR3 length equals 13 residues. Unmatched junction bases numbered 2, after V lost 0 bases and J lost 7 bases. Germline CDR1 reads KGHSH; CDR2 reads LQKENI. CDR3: CASSPPTGLGYTF. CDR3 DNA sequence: TGTGCCAGCTCACCACCGACAGGGCTTGGCTACACCTTC.

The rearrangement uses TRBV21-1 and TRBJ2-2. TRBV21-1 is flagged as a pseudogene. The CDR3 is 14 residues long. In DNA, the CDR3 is TGTGCCAGCAGCAAAGAGGATTTGTCCGGGGAGCTGTTTTTT. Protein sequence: CASSKEDLSGELFF.

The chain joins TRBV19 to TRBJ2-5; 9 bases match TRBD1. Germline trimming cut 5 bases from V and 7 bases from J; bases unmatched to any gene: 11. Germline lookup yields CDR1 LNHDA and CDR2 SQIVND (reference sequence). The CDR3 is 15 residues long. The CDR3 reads CASSPVQGAGGTQYF. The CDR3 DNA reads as TGTGCCAGTAGTCCCGTACAGGGGGCAGGGGGGACCCAGTACTTC.

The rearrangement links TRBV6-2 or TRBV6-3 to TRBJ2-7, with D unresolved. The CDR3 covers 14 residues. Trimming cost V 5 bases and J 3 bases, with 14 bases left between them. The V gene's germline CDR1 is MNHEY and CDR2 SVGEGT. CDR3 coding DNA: TGTGCCAGCAGTCCAAGCGAGACGGGCTACGAGCAGTACTTC. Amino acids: CASSPSETGYEQYF.

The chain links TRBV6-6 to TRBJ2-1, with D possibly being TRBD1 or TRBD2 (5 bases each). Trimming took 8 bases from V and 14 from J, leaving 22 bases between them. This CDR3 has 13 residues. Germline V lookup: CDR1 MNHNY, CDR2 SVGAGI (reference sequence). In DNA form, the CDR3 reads TGTGCCAGCGAGGTGGGCAGGGACGGGTCTAAGTTCTTC. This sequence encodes CASEVGRDGSKFF.

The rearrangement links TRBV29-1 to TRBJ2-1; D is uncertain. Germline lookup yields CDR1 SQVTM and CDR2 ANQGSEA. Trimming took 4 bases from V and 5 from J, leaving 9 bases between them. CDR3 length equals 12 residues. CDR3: CSVGVRDNEQFF. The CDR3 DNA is TGCAGCGTTGGGGTTCGGGACAATGAGCAGTTCTTC.

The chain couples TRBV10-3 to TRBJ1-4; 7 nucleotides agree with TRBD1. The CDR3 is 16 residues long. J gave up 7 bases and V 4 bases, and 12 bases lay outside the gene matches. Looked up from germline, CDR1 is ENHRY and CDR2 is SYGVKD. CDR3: CAISGDDRESGEKLFF. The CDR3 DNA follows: TGTGCCATCAGTGGGGACGACAGGGAAAGTGGTGAAAAACTGTTTTTT.

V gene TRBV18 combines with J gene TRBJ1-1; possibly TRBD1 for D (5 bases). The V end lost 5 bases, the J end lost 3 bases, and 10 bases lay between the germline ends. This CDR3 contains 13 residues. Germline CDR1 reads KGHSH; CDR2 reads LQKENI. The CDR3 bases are TGTGCCAGCTCATTCGGACAAGACACTGAAGCTTTCTTT. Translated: CASSFGQDTEAFF.

The CDR3 DNA follows: TGTGCCAGCAGTCTAGCGGGAGTATCCTACAATGAGCAGTTCTTC. This sequence encodes CASSLAGVSYNEQFF. The chain couples TRBV6-5 to TRBJ2-1; the match to TRBD2 covers 10 bases. CDR1 and CDR2 (germline): MNHEY, SVGAGI. The CDR3 has 15 residues. The trim removed 5 bases at V and 1 base at J, leaving 2 bases unmatched.

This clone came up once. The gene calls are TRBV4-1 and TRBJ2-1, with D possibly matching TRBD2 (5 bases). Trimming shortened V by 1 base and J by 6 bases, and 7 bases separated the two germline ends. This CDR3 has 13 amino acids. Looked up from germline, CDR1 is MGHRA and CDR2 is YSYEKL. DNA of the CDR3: TGCGCCAGCAGCCAAGTAGCGAGCAATGAGCAGTTCTTC. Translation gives CASSQVASNEQFF.

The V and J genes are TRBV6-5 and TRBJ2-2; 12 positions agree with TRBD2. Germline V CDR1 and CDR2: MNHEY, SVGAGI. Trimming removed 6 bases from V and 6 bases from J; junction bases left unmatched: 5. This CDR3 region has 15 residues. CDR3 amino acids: CASSLAGGPAGELFF. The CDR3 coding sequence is TGTGCCAGCAGCCTAGCGGGAGGGCCCGCCGGGGAGCTGTTTTTT.

The CDR3 DNA sequence: TGCGCCAGCGGGGGGACTAGCGGGAGGACGGGCTACGAGCAGTACTTC. Its protein product is CASGGTSGRTGYEQYF. The rearrangement joins TRBV10-2 to TRBJ2-7, with 15 bases that match TRBD2. V trimming: 8 bases; J trimming: 3 bases; junction bases outside the gene matches: 8. This CDR3 region has 16 residues. Per germline, CDR1 WSHSY and CDR2 SAAADI.

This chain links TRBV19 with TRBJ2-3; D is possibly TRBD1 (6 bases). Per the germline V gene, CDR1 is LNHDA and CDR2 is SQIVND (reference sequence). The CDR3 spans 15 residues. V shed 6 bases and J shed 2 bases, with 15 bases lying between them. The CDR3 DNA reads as TGTGCCAGTAGAAGGGGGTCCCAAATCACAGATACGCAGTATTTT. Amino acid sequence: CASRRGSQITDTQYF.

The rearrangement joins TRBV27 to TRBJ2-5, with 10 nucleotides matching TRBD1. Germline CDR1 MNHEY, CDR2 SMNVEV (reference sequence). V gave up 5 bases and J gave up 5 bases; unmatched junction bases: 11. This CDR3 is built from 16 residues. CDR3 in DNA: TGTGCCAGCAGTGCTTATCTCGGGACAGGGGACGAGACCCAGTACTTC. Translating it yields CASSAYLGTGDETQYF.

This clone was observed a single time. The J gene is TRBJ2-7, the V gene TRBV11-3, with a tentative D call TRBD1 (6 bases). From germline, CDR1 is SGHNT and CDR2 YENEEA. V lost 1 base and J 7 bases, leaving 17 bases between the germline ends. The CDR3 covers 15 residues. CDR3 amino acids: CASSLGAGESGEQYF. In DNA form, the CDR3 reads TGTGCCAGCAGCTTAGGGGCAGGGGAATCGGGGGAGCAGTACTTC.

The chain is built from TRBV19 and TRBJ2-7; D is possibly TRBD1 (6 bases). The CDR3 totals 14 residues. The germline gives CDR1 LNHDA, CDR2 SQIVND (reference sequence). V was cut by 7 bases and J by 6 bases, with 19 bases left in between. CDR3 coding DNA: TGTGCCAGTAACCAACAGGGCCGCTCGGGCGAGCAGTACTTC. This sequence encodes CASNQQGRSGEQYF.